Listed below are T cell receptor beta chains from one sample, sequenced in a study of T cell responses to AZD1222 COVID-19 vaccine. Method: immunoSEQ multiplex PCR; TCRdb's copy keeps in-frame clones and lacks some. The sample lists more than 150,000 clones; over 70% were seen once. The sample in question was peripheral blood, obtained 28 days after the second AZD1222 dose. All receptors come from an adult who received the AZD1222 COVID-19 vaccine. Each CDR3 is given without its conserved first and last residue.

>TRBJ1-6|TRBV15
ATSRQGANSPLH
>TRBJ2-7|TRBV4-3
ASSQGDRFAYEQY
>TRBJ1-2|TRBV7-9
ASSLAWQPRKGYT
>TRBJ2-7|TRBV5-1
ASSAGTAPDEQY
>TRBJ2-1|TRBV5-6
ASMRRVGTYNEQF
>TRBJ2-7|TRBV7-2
ASSSGTYEQY
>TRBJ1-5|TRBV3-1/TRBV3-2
ASSRDPGGNQPQH
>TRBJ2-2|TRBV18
ASSPWRDTGELF
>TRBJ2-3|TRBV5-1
ASSLQGGADTQY
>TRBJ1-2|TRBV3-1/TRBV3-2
ASSHHTGGAPYGYT
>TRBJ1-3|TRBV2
ASSDDGVRNTIY
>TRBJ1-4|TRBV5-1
ASSPGTANEKLF
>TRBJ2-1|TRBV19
ASSIFPSRPGRYNEQF
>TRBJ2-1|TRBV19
ASSTSQRNEQF
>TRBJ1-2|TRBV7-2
ASSRQEANYGYT
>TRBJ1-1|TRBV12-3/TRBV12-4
ASSSSRRGAF
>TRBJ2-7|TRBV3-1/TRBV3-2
ASSLGLGEDEQY